The next 32 T cell receptor beta chains were all read from a single sample in a study of blood T cell repertoires in COVID-19. Sequencing used immunoSEQ multiplex PCR; TCRdb keeps in-frame clones, though not all of them. The data hold 80,000 to 90,000 clones, with roughly 82% observed a single time. Sequencing was done on a sample of peripheral blood. The receptors originated from a woman aged 80 or over with acute or convalescent COVID-19.

This chain uses TRBV29-1 with TRBJ1-4; D is perhaps TRBD1 (6 bases). Deletions cut 7 bases from V and 4 bases from J, with 16 bases between. The CDR3 is 14 residues long. CDR1 SQVTM and CDR2 ANQGSEA come from the germline V gene. CDR3 in amino acids: CSGGHSGINEKLFF. CDR3 DNA: TGCAGCGGGGGGCACAGCGGGATTAATGAAAAACTGTTTTTT.

This clone was detected once. The genes are TRBV10-2 and TRBJ2-1; TRBD2 agrees at 7 bases. This CDR3 has 15 amino acids. The junction had 5 bases not matched to a gene; V was cut back by 3 bases and J by 3 bases. Germline assignment: CDR1 WSHSY and CDR2 SAAADI. The CDR3 DNA follows: TGCGCCAGCAGTGATGCTAGCGGAGTCTACAATGAGCAGTTCTTC. Translation: CASSDASGVYNEQFF.

This chain uses TRBV3-1 (or the pseudogene TRBV3-2) with TRBJ2-3; 8 bases align to TRBD1. With V trimmed by 4 bases and J by 6 bases, 15 bases remained unmatched. Germline V CDR1 and CDR2: LGHDT, YNNKEL (reference sequence). The CDR3 runs 17 residues. The CDR3 here is CASSPLLGQGDKDTQYF. CDR3 coding DNA: TGTGCCAGCAGCCCTCTACTCGGACAGGGAGATAAGGATACGCAGTATTTT.

The rearrangement uses TRBV5-1 and TRBJ2-1; TRBD2 aligns across 8 bases. Germline CDR1 and CDR2: SGHRS and YFSETQ. J lost 7 bases, V lost 7 bases, and 7 bases had no gene match. The CDR3 extends over 13 amino acids. The CDR3 loop is CASGAGAQNEQFF. In nucleotides, the CDR3 is TGCGCCAGCGGAGCGGGAGCCCAGAATGAGCAGTTCTTC. Full variable domain (rest looked up from reference TRBV5-1 and TRBJ2-1): KAGVTQTPRYLIKTRGQQVTLSCSPISGHRSVSWYQQTPGQGLQFLFEYFSETQRNKGNFPGRFSGRQFSNSRSEMNVSTLELGDSALYLCASGAGAQNEQFFGPGTRLTVL.

This clone was counted a single time. This chain joins TRBV19 and TRBJ1-1, with D possibly being TRBD1 (5 bases). V gave up 7 bases and J gave up 0 bases, with 12 bases separating them. Germline CDR1 reads LNHDA; CDR2 reads SQIVND (reference sequence). This CDR3 region has 14 residues. CDR3: CASKSGGVNTEAFF. Written as DNA, the CDR3 is TGTGCCAGTAAAAGCGGGGGAGTGAACACTGAAGCTTTCTTT.

The gene calls are TRBV6-5 and TRBJ1-2, with unresolved D. CDR3 length: 14 amino acids. Per the germline V gene, CDR1 is MNHEY and CDR2 is SVGAGI. Trimming cost V 0 bases and J 7 bases, with 12 bases left between them. The CDR3 DNA sequence: TGTGCCAGCAGTTACTCGAAACAGAACCCTGGCTACACCTTC. Its protein is CASSYSKQNPGYTF.

The chain is built from TRBV4-1 and TRBJ2-3; D might be TRBD1 (6 bases). The CDR3 covers 16 residues. Trimming left V 1 base short and J 0 bases short, with 11 bases between. Germline values: CDR1 MGHRA, CDR2 YSYEKL. CDR3 loop: CASSQGWTVSTDTQYF. The CDR3 bases are TGCGCCAGCAGCCAAGGGTGGACAGTCAGCACAGATACGCAGTATTTT.

V gene TRBV5-4 combines with J gene TRBJ1-3; no definite D call. This CDR3 is 15 amino acids long. Germline V gives CDR1 SGHNT, CDR2 YYREEE (reference sequence). V lost 2 bases to trimming and J lost 0 bases, with 9 bases between them. This CDR3 reads CASSLSPFSGNTIYF. CDR3 DNA sequence: TGTGCCAGCAGCTTATCCCCTTTCTCTGGAAACACCATATATTTT. Based on the CDR3 plus reference TRBV5-4 and TRBJ1-3, the full variable domain is ETGVTQSPTHLIKTRGQQVTLRCSSQSGHNTVSWYQQALGQGPQFIFQYYREEENGRGNFPPRFSGLQFPNYSSELNVNALELDDSALYLCASSLSPFSGNTIYFGEGSWLTVV.

The chain is built from TRBV19 and TRBJ1-2; 11 bases match TRBD1. After removal of 3 bases from V and 4 bases from J, the junction contained 7 bases not matched to a gene. The germline V gene encodes CDR1 LNHDA and CDR2 SQIVND (reference sequence). The CDR3 consists of 16 residues. The CDR3 sequence is CASSIWDRGYPYGYTF. The CDR3 bases are TGTGCCAGTAGTATTTGGGACAGGGGGTATCCCTATGGCTACACCTTC.

V gene TRBV9 combines with J gene TRBJ2-1; 10 positions match TRBD2. Germline V CDR1 and CDR2: SGDLS, YYNGEE. Trimming removed 4 bases from V and 4 bases from J; junction bases left unmatched: 17. The CDR3 has 19 residues. This CDR3 reads CASSSVSQGGTSVYNEQFF. The CDR3 DNA is TGTGCCAGCAGCTCTGTATCCCAGGGGGGGACTAGCGTTTACAATGAGCAGTTCTTC.

The chain employs TRBV3-1 (or the pseudogene TRBV3-2) and TRBJ2-2, with a tentative D call TRBD2 (6 bases). V dropped 4 bases and J dropped 1 base, with 10 bases sitting between them. Germline values: CDR1 LGHDT, CDR2 YNNKEL (reference sequence). This CDR3 has 15 residues. CDR3 DNA: TGTGCCAGCAGCCCCTGGGACTGGAACACCGGGGAGCTGTTTTTT. Translated: CASSPWDWNTGELFF.

The V gene is TRBV6-5, the J gene TRBJ2-5; 11 bases agree with TRBD2. V gave up 2 bases and J gave up 5 bases; unmatched junction bases: 7. The CDR3 sequence is 16 residues long. Germline CDR1 reads MNHEY; CDR2 reads SVGAGI. Written as DNA, the CDR3 is TGTGCCAGCAGTTACCGACTAGCGGGAAAGGGGGAGACCCAGTACTTC. It translates to CASSYRLAGKGETQYF.

Ten or more counts support this clone. This chain uses TRBV10-1 with TRBJ2-7, with 8 bases lining up with TRBD1. CDR1 is WNHNN, CDR2 SYGVQD, per germline (reference sequence). This CDR3 contains 16 residues. V lost 7 bases and J lost 6; bases outside the gene matches: 17. CDR3 DNA: TGCGCCAGCACAATTCACCCAGGGGGCGTCGGGTCCGAGCAGTACTTC. It specifies CASTIHPGGVGSEQYF.

This sequence joins TRBV5-4 and TRBJ2-7; a weak D match, TRBD1 (6 bases). The CDR3 totals 15 residues. Trimming shortened V by 0 bases and J by 0 bases, and 10 bases separated the two germline ends. Germline V gives CDR1 SGHNT, CDR2 YYREEE (reference sequence). The CDR3 here is CASSLVGALSYEQYF. The CDR3 DNA reads as TGTGCCAGCAGCTTGGTGGGGGCTCTCTCCTACGAGCAGTACTTC.

The chain employs TRBV7-9 and TRBJ1-2; the match to TRBD1 covers 8 bases. CDR1 and CDR2 (germline): SEHNR, FQNEAQ (reference sequence). This CDR3 region has 13 residues. After removal of 4 bases from V and 6 bases from J, the junction contained 4 bases not matched to a gene. CDR3 sequence: CASSSQGAHGYTF. Here the CDR3 DNA reads TGTGCCAGCAGCTCTCAGGGGGCGCATGGCTACACCTTC.

This clone is a singleton in its sample. The chain couples TRBV13 to TRBJ1-2; D possibly corresponds to TRBD1 (6 bases). Trimming took 6 bases from V and 5 from J, leaving 16 bases between them. Germline CDR1 and CDR2: PRHDT and FYEKMQ (reference sequence). The CDR3 length is 14 residues. DNA for the CDR3: TGTGCCAGCAGTTCCACAGGGATTTATTATGGCTACACCTTC. Translating gives CASSSTGIYYGYTF.

CDR3 sequence: CASSTTGTVGSGANVLTF. The CDR3 DNA reads TGCGCCAGCAGCACTACCGGGACAGTTGGCTCTGGGGCCAACGTCCTGACTTTC. The genes are TRBV5-1 and TRBJ2-6, with 7 bases that match TRBD1. The V and J ends lost 4 bases and 0 bases, in that order; junction bases with no gene match: 10. The length of the CDR3 is 18 residues. CDR1 is SGHRS and CDR2 is YFSETQ in the germline V gene.

In its sample, this clone was seen once. The gene calls are TRBV6-5 and TRBJ1-2; 11 nucleotides agree with TRBD1. Germline loops: CDR1 MNHEY, CDR2 SVGAGI. The CDR3 runs 15 residues. J gave up 7 bases and V 5 bases, and 9 bases lay outside the gene matches. In nucleotides, the CDR3 is TGTGCCAGCAGTCGTGGGGGACAGGGGGTTGGTGGCTACACCTTC. Translation: CASSRGGQGVGGYTF.

This clone was observed a handful of times. The chain employs TRBV7-3 and TRBJ1-1; TRBD1 matches 7 bases. Germline CDR1 and CDR2: SGHTA and FQGTGA. V shed 3 bases, J shed 0 bases, and the junction held 7 bases outside the gene matches. The CDR3 contains 16 residues. CDR3 sequence reads: CASSLTGIGVNTEAFF. CDR3 coding DNA: TGTGCCAGCAGCTTGACAGGGATTGGTGTGAACACTGAAGCTTTCTTT.

V and J are TRBV6-5 and TRBJ2-2; no definite D call. Germline assignment: CDR1 MNHEY and CDR2 SVGAGI. There are 12 residues in the CDR3. With 6 bases removed from V and 7 bases from J, the gap between germline ends came to 9 bases. The CDR3 spells CASSARIGELFF. CDR3 DNA: TGTGCCAGCAGCGCTAGGATCGGGGAGCTGTTTTTT.

V usage is TRBV12-3 or TRBV12-4 and J usage is TRBJ2-7, with D unclear. This CDR3 region has 11 residues. The V and J ends lost 4 bases and 4 bases respectively, with 5 bases between them. The CDR3 bases are TGTGCCAGCAGTTCCCAATACGAGCAGTACTTC. It yields the protein CASSSQYEQYF.

The rearrangement uses TRBV19 and TRBJ1-2; 7 bases are a match to TRBD1. From germline, CDR1 is LNHDA and CDR2 SQIVND (reference sequence). CDR3 length: 15 amino acids. J gave up 4 bases and V 5 bases, and 10 bases lay outside the gene matches. Here the CDR3 reads CASSLNRDRPYGYTF. The CDR3 DNA is TGTGCCAGTAGTCTGAACCGGGACAGACCCTATGGCTACACCTTC.

The rearrangement uses TRBV21-1 and TRBJ2-6; the table calls TRBD1, which could not be checked here. TRBV21-1 is given as a pseudogene. This CDR3 comprises 15 residues. CDR3 bases: TGTGCCAGCAGAAGGGGGCGAGCTGGGGCCAACGTCCTGACTTTC. Protein: CASRRGRAGANVLTF.

V usage is TRBV11-2 and J usage is TRBJ2-2; 10 nucleotides agree with TRBD2. The ends lost 5 bases at V and 5 bases at J; junction bases unmatched: 8. The CDR3 extends over 16 amino acids. Germline values: CDR1 SGHAT, CDR2 FQNNGV. This chain's CDR3 is CASSRAASGRTGELFF. The CDR3 DNA reads as TGTGCCAGCAGCCGCGCTGCTAGCGGGAGAACCGGGGAGCTGTTTTTT.

This chain connects TRBV5-1 to TRBJ2-7; 10 bases match TRBD1. CDR1 and CDR2 from the germline V gene are SGHRS and YFSETQ. V gave up 4 bases and J gave up 2 bases; unmatched junction bases: 6. The CDR3 is 15 residues long. The CDR3 sequence is CASSAPGQGTYEQYF. The CDR3, as DNA: TGCGCCAGCAGCGCACCGGGACAGGGGACCTACGAGCAGTACTTC.

The chain employs TRBV9 and TRBJ1-4; a weak D match, TRBD1 (6 bases). Trimming took 4 bases from V and 4 from J, leaving 17 bases between them. Germline V gene sequence: CDR1 SGDLS, CDR2 YYNGEE. The CDR3 runs to 16 residues. The CDR3 region is CASSPHRAGVNEKLFF. CDR3 coding DNA: TGTGCCAGCAGCCCCCACAGGGCGGGGGTTAATGAAAAACTGTTTTTT.

Only a few counts were recorded for this clone. The chain recombines TRBV4-1 with TRBJ1-3; D ambiguous. The CDR3 consists of 14 residues. The V and J ends lost 4 bases and 5 bases respectively, with 12 bases between them. Germline V CDR1 and CDR2: MGHRA, YSYEKL. The CDR3 region has the DNA TGCGCCAGCAGCCCCGGAGAAAGACGAAACACCATATATTTT. Translation gives CASSPGERRNTIYF.

This clone was seen more than once but under ten times. J is TRBJ1-5 and V is TRBV10-3; 11 bases fit TRBD1. Germline CDR1 and CDR2: ENHRY and SYGVKD. The CDR3 loop spans 16 amino acids. Germline trimming cut 0 bases from V and 3 bases from J; bases unmatched to any gene: 1. CDR3 sequence reads: CAISESGQGANQPQHF. The CDR3, as DNA: TGTGCCATCAGTGAGTCCGGACAGGGGGCCAATCAGCCCCAGCATTTT.

J is TRBJ2-1 and V is TRBV11-3; D not resolved. Trimming took 0 bases from V and 7 from J, leaving 7 bases between them. Germline assignment: CDR1 SGHNT and CDR2 YENEEA. CDR3 length: 13 residues. In nucleotides, the CDR3 is TGTGCCAGCAGCTTAGATCCCGGGAATGAGCAGTTCTTC. Amino acid sequence: CASSLDPGNEQFF.

This chain links TRBV4-1 with TRBJ2-3, with D perhaps matching TRBD1 (6 bases). The CDR3 contains 17 residues. Trimming shortened V by 5 bases and J by 1 base, and 19 bases separated the two germline ends. Germline V CDR1 and CDR2: MGHRA, YSYEKL. DNA for the CDR3: TGCGCCAGCAGCGGGCGGACAGATAAGTTGTGCACAGATACGCAGTATTTT. Translating it yields CASSGRTDKLCTDTQYF.

A few counts support this clone. The chain links TRBV28 to TRBJ1-1; the D gene is possibly TRBD1 (6 bases). Germline V lookup: CDR1 MDHEN, CDR2 SYDVKM. V gave up 2 bases and J gave up 5 bases, with 12 bases separating them. CDR3 size: 14 residues. The CDR3 loop reads CASSLEGEGTEAFF. The CDR3 DNA reads TGTGCCAGCAGTTTAGAGGGGGAGGGGACTGAAGCTTTCTTT.

As for this clone: One end of the junction varies from germline; a read error may be responsible. The chain uses TRBV3-1 (or the pseudogene TRBV3-2) and TRBJ2-1, with D perhaps matching TRBD2 (5 bases). CDR3 length: 13 residues. From germline, CDR1 is LGHDT and CDR2 YNNKEL (reference sequence). The CDR3 loop is CASSQGLGGLVVF. The CDR3 coding sequence is TGTGCCAGCAGCCAAGGGCTCGGAGGCTTAGTGGTCTTC.